Listed below are T cell receptor beta chains from one sample, sequenced in a study of CD8 T cells in Susac syndrome. Each CDR3 protein is one row after TCRdb ran MiXCR on the immunoSEQ multiplex PCR reads. In the table there are more than 95,000 distinct CDR3 sequences, just under 95% of which are singletons. Sequenced: CD8+ T cells from PBMCs. The receptors were sampled from a human donor with Susac syndrome. The CDR3 runs from the conserved cysteine through the conserved F or W. Fields, in order: V gene, CDR3 protein.

>TRBV4-2
CASSPPGQPSTDTQYF
>TRBV5-1
CASSSSAGRRGVTDTQYF
>TRBV20-1
CSAPNSGASTDTQYF
>TRBV6-5
CASSYGREDQPQHF
>TRBV28
CASSPGTAGYDTEAFF
>TRBV5-6
CASSYTGETYEQYF
>TRBV4-2
CASSQVTSIFYEQYF
>TRBV13
CASSRRVIYEQYF
>TRBV6-2/TRBV6-3
CASGSSLASDTQYF
>TRBV25-1
CASSVVETQYF
>TRBV4-1
CASSQTLAGGDEQFF
>TRBV20-1
CSARPLVRDAEQFF
>TRBV4-1
CASSTGTANYGYTF
>TRBV7-9
CASSLGYGQPQHF
>TRBV3-1
CASSPGTAPSSYEQYF
>TRBV7-2
CASSFLAAVNEQYF
>TRBV19
CASSINRGPPDTQYF
>TRBV20-1
CSATAGSSYNEQFF
>TRBV19
CASSIGPYPDTEAFF
>TRBV6-6
CASSHTGGANYGYTF
>TRBV9
CASSVEPSPPGNTEAFF
>TRBV20-1
CSARDLGLAFSETQYF
>TRBV7-9
CASSLGSVLEQYF
>TRBV10-2
CASSRTGDYEQYF
>TRBV13
CASSSLGSDGSGEAFF
>TRBV6-2/TRBV6-3
CASRRGPYGNQPQHF
>TRBV29-1
CSVESGLGETQYF
>TRBV11-2
CASSLGLDNQPQHF
>TRBV2
CASSRSGLSSYEQYF
>TRBV9
CASSVEIAGSTDTQYF
>TRBV30
CAWSSLAGGFEEQFF
>TRBV5-8
CASSLGGDYQPQHF
>TRBV6-4
CASSDSSRGQDTGELFF
>TRBV2
CASRAGTSGVNEQFF
>TRBV12-3/TRBV12-4
CASSFDNQPQHF
>TRBV13
CASSTEPGQGTYEQYF
>TRBV18
CASSDRGPYEQYF
>TRBV6-4
CASSEGTGSTDTQYF
>TRBV4-3
CASSQRGSSGGADTQYF